The 3 T cell receptor beta chains below come from one sample, sequenced in a study of ipilimumab plus nivolumab after autologous stem cell transplantation. Sequencing was performed with immunoSEQ multiplex PCR; in TCRdb, only in-frame clones are kept and a portion is missing. The sample contains more than 9,000 clones, 65% to 80% of which appear only once. Sequencing used PBMCs, obtained in a trial of ipilimumab plus nivolumab as post-transplant consolidation. Every receptor here comes from a female donor with multiple myeloma.

V is TRBV28 and J is TRBJ2-7; the match to TRBD1 covers 10 bases. CDR1 and CDR2 from the germline V gene are MDHEN and SYDVKM. CDR3 length: 16 amino acids. V was pared by 4 bases and J by 3 bases, with 9 bases of the junction left unmatched. The CDR3 sequence is CASSSPRGQGLYEQYF. Here the CDR3 DNA reads TGTGCCAGCAGTTCGCCCCGGGGACAGGGGCTCTACGAGCAGTACTTC.

This chain uses TRBV18 with TRBJ2-7; D is uncertain. In germline, CDR1 is KGHSH, CDR2 LQKENI. CDR3 length: 13 residues. V was shortened by 2 bases and J by 2 bases, with 7 bases between the two germline ends. The DNA for the CDR3 is TGTGCCAGCTCACCAGCTCTAGCCTACGAGCAGTACTTC. Its translation is CASSPALAYEQYF.

In regard to this clone: The germline gene is not matched at one end of the junction; a read error may be the cause. This chain links TRBV5-3 with TRBJ1-5, with D uncertain. TRBV5-3 is noted as an ORF with a role that remains uncertain. The CDR3 has 13 amino acids. The CDR3 region is CASSFGGVQPQHF. CDR3 DNA sequence: TGTGCCAGCAGCTTTGGTGGCGTTCAGCCCCAGCATTTT.